This entry lists 19 T cell receptor beta chains sequenced from one sample in a study of response to subunit inactivated influenza vaccine. One entry per CDR3 protein, called by TCRdb with MiXCR from the RT-PCR reads. The profile covers roughly 700,000 distinct CDR3 sequences, with around 14% appearing a single time and 6.5% to 8.5% taken by the ten largest. The sequences come from PBMCs from blood, collected approximately 15 days before vaccination. The receptors were sampled from a man aged 50 or older who received an inactivated influenza vaccine.

V and J are TRBV4-3 and TRBJ2-5, with a possible D match to TRBD2 (6 bases). CDR1 is LGHNA and CDR2 is YSLEER in the germline V gene. Trimming took off 2 bases at V and 4 bases at J, with 11 bases between the two ends. The CDR3 sequence is 14 residues long. CDR3 coding DNA: TGCGCCAGCAGCCAAAGGATGGGGGGAGAGACCCAGTACTTC. It specifies CASSQRMGGETQYF.

This chain links TRBV7-9 with TRBJ2-7; 9 bases match TRBD1. Germline assignment: CDR1 SEHNR and CDR2 FQNEAQ (reference sequence). CDR3 size: 13 residues. V lost 3 bases to trimming and J lost 5 bases; unmatched junction nucleotides: 2. The chain's CDR3 is CASSFRDRDEQYF. The CDR3 coding sequence is TGTGCCAGCAGCTTCCGGGACAGGGACGAGCAGTACTTC.

A few counts support this clonotype. The chain links TRBV6-2 or TRBV6-3 to TRBJ2-1, with 7 bases aligning to TRBD2. CDR3 length: 16 residues. The trim removed 2 bases at V and 4 bases at J, leaving 8 bases unmatched. Germline CDR1 is MNHEY and CDR2 is SVGEGT. The CDR3 DNA sequence: TGTGCCAGCAGTTACAGACCGGGACTAATATACAATGAGCAGTTCTTC. It encodes CASSYRPGLIYNEQFF.

This clonotype was detected many times. This sequence joins TRBV28 and TRBJ1-2, with 10 bases that match TRBD1. V was pared by 6 bases and J by 4 bases, with 17 bases of the junction left unmatched. The CDR3 totals 18 residues. The germline CDR1 and CDR2 sequences are MDHEN and SYDVKM. The CDR3 loop is CASRATGTGALPLYGYTF. CDR3 nucleotides: TGTGCCAGCAGGGCTACAGGGACAGGGGCGCTCCCTCTCTATGGCTACACCTTC.

The V and J genes are TRBV28 and TRBJ1-2; TRBD1 agrees at 8 bases. The CDR3 has 18 amino acids. J was trimmed by 0 bases and V by 6 bases; bases with no gene match: 15. Germline loops: CDR1 MDHEN, CDR2 SYDVKM. DNA for the CDR3: TGTGCCAGCAGAACGCGACTGGGGACAGGCAATTCTAACTATGGCTACACCTTC. Residues: CASRTRLGTGNSNYGYTF.

The chain uses TRBV4-1 and TRBJ2-2; 8 positions match TRBD2. The CDR3 has 16 residues. J lost 3 bases, V lost 4 bases, and 7 bases had no gene match. Germline CDR1 and CDR2: MGHRA and YSYEKL. In DNA, the CDR3 is TGCGCCAGCAGCCTTTCGCTCGGGGGGGACACCGGGGAGCTGTTTTTT. It is translated as CASSLSLGGDTGELFF.

This clonotype was detected a few times. V and J are TRBV9 and TRBJ2-2; TRBD2 might be the D (5 bases). Germline CDR1 and CDR2: SGDLS and YYNGEE. The CDR3 totals 15 residues. V was pared by 0 bases and J by 1 base, with 7 bases between. CDR3 nucleotides: TGTGCCAGCAGCGTAGAGGCGGGGAACACCGGGGAGCTGTTTTTT. Amino acids: CASSVEAGNTGELFF.

This clonotype has at least ten counts. The chain uses TRBV12-3 or TRBV12-4 and TRBJ2-2; D tentatively fits TRBD1 or TRBD2 (5 bases each). CDR3 length: 16 residues. With 1 base removed from V and 4 bases from J, the gap between germline ends came to 13 bases. CDR3 bases: TGTGCCAGCAGTTTAGGGGGCGGGCTGGGCACCGGGGAGCTGTTTTTT. It yields the protein CASSLGGGLGTGELFF.

In its sample, this clonotype was seen a few times. This sequence joins TRBV5-1 and TRBJ2-5; D assignment may be TRBD1 or TRBD2 (5 bases each). The ends were cut back, 2 bases at V and 2 bases at J, with 10 bases in the middle. Germline V gene lookup returns CDR1 SGHRS and CDR2 YFSETQ. The CDR3 covers 14 residues. CDR3 region: CASSFLGTQETQYF. Written as DNA, the CDR3 is TGCGCCAGCAGCTTCTTGGGGACGCAAGAGACCCAGTACTTC.

V and J are TRBV20-1 and TRBJ2-5; D may be TRBD2 (6 bases). V gave up 0 bases and J gave up 1 base, with 15 bases separating them. The CDR3 consists of 16 residues. The germline V gene encodes CDR1 DFQATT and CDR2 SNEGSKA (reference sequence). In DNA, the CDR3 is TGCAGTGCTAGAGATCTTACGGGGGACTCCCAAGAGACCCAGTACTTC. Its translation is CSARDLTGDSQETQYF.

This sequence joins TRBV6-5 and TRBJ1-5; D gene unclear. Germline V lookup: CDR1 MNHEY, CDR2 SVGAGI. The CDR3 spans 11 residues. V dropped 10 bases and J dropped 7 bases, with 11 bases sitting between them. The CDR3 spells CAINLWQPQHF. The CDR3 DNA follows: TGTGCCATCAATCTTTGGCAGCCCCAGCATTTT.

The V and J genes are TRBV15 and TRBJ2-2, with unresolved D. The CDR3 totals 12 residues. The ends were cut back, 4 bases at V and 3 bases at J, with 3 bases in the middle. The V gene's germline CDR1 is LNHNV and CDR2 YYDKDF (reference sequence). The CDR3 loop is CATSTDTGELFF. CDR3 DNA: TGTGCCACCAGCACTGACACCGGGGAGCTGTTTTTT.

This clonotype was seen only a few times. V gene TRBV20-1 combines with J gene TRBJ2-3; D is unclear. The CDR3 runs 14 residues. Germline V CDR1 and CDR2: DFQATT, SNEGSKA (reference sequence). V dropped 3 bases and J dropped 3 bases, with 13 bases sitting between them. CDR3 coding DNA: TGCAGTGCTAGCCCCCGGGCTGGGACAGATACGCAGTATTTT. Amino acid sequence: CSASPRAGTDTQYF.

The V and J genes are TRBV6-5 and TRBJ2-1; no reliable D call. Germline CDR1 and CDR2: MNHEY and SVGAGI. The CDR3 covers 14 residues. Trimming cost V 1 base and J 8 bases, with 12 bases left between them. CDR3 nucleotides: TGTGCCAGCAGTTACTTGGGGAAGGCAGATGAGCAGTTCTTC. Its protein is CASSYLGKADEQFF.

The chain is built from TRBV25-1 and TRBJ2-5, with 8 bases fitting TRBD1. With 2 bases clipped from V and 1 base from J, the junction kept 6 bases outside the gene matches. The CDR3 spans 16 residues. Germline CDR1 is MGHDK and CDR2 is SYGVNS. CDR3 DNA sequence: TGTGCCAGCAGTGAAAGAGAGGACAGGGCCCAAGAGACCCAGTACTTC. Its translation is CASSEREDRAQETQYF.

This clonotype was recorded at least ten times. The chain joins TRBV12-3 or TRBV12-4 to TRBJ2-5, with 13 bases fitting TRBD2. The CDR3 contains 15 residues. J was trimmed by 3 bases and V by 10 bases; bases with no gene match: 8. CDR3 DNA sequence: TGTGCCATCCGTGGACTAGCGGGAGACGAAGAGACCCAGTACTTC. Its translation is CAIRGLAGDEETQYF.

This clonotype showed up just a few times. The chain couples TRBV10-3 to TRBJ2-1, with D tentatively TRBD1 (6 bases). The CDR3 extends over 14 amino acids. V was clipped by 4 bases and J by 6 bases, with 13 bases between them. Germline V gene data show CDR1 as ENHRY and CDR2 as SYGVKD. CDR3 DNA sequence: TGTGCCATCAGTGGTCAATCAGGGGCCAATGAGCAGTTCTTC. Its translation: CAISGQSGANEQFF.

This clonotype came up many times. The V call is TRBV10-3, the J call TRBJ1-2; possibly TRBD1 for D (6 bases). CDR1 and CDR2 (germline): ENHRY, SYGVKD. The CDR3 consists of 18 residues. V was clipped by 6 bases and J by 8 bases, with 31 bases between them. CDR3 amino acids: CAISATIGGGPPPKGYTF. CDR3 in DNA: TGTGCCATCAGCGCCACTATAGGTGGGGGGCCACCTCCGAAGGGCTACACCTTC.

The chain has TRBV4-2 and TRBJ2-5; TRBD1 agrees at 8 bases. V gave up 1 base and J gave up 2 bases; unmatched junction bases: 3. CDR1 and CDR2 from the germline V gene are LGHNA and YNFKEQ. There are 15 residues in the CDR3. The CDR3 region is CASSQGRTGQETQYF. The CDR3 DNA reads as TGTGCCAGCAGCCAAGGGCGGACAGGGCAAGAGACCCAGTACTTC.